This T cell receptor beta chain was sequenced in a study of beta chain features in type 1 diabetes (dated by TCRdb to 2017 to 2018). Study-level background: Patients and healthy donors did not differ in mean age, gender distribution, total cell number or subset yield. A total of around 110,000,000 sorted cells were examined across all samples, and RNA yield correlated strongly with the number of cells per subset. In the study, TCRB repertoires of sorted circulating CD4+ T cell subsets from recently diagnosed type 1 diabetes patients were compared with those of matched healthy donors. Regulatory and stem cell-like memory subsets were obtained from only 8 patients and roughly 8 healthy donors, while naive and central memory subsets were obtained from all 30 or so donors. What the work shows at the level of the full study, not this receptor alone: Because cDNA rather than genomic DNA was sequenced, highly expressing activated cells could have been over-represented, although no difference in activation and CD3 levels was found between groups. PCR may preferentially amplify shorter templates, but because patient and control samples were amplified and corrected together, any resulting skew would affect both groups equally. Fewer insertions and more nucleotide deletions at VDJ recombination sites were observed in patients with type 1 diabetes, implying thymic rearrangement abnormalities. Type 1 diabetes patients showed a moderate but significant shortening of TCRB CDR3 length in all four CD4+ subsets. Naive, central memory and regulatory TCRB repertoires appeared more similar among patients than among healthy donors. Because the HLA sub-analyses included only small numbers of individuals, any influence of HLA type on TCRB rearrangement was left unresolved.

Trimming at the junction amounts to 2 bases on V and 1 base on J, and the germline ends lie 18 bases apart. From its cysteine to its phenylalanine, the CDR3 spans 18 amino acids. Just CDR3 DNA is preserved here, 54 bases in frame from base 1. The CDR1 and CDR2 encoded by the germline V gene are MGHDK and SYGVNS. The entire isolated RNA was reverse transcribed using the High Capacity cDNA Reverse Transcription Kit, and thus expressed TCRB transcripts were sequenced. Naive, central memory and regulatory T cell samples underwent deep immunoSEQ sequencing, averaging about 3.5 million total reads per sample. Sorted cells were lysed in RLT buffer and RNA was extracted with DNase-treated RNeasy Micro or Mini kits, depending on cell number. To prevent cross-contamination, each cell subset was processed individually, whereas patient and healthy donor samples were processed jointly. The immunoSEQ multiplex PCR was used to amplify TCRB sequences from cDNA, yielding 87-bp fragments that span the CDR3 region. Amplicons were sequenced on the Illumina HiSeq platform. In the paper's pipeline: PCR bias was corrected computationally using synthetic template baselines, and reads within Hamming distance 2 were collapsed, with unmergeable singletons discarded. Reads were aligned against IMGT to assign V, D and J genes, CDR3 length and insertions or deletions at six rearrangement sites. Within each subset, clonotype counts were normalized to sorted cell number, after which true diversity and Gini coefficients were computed with the tcR R package. The overlap coefficient, calculated on TCRB nucleotide sequences, was used to measure repertoire sharing. As a proxy for the pre-selection repertoire, out-of-frame TCRB sequences from naive cells were analyzed. TCRdb retrieved this table from immuneACCESS and kept in-frame rearrangements only. Not all clones are present; in checked studies, unresolved V genes account for under half, and no reason is known for the remainder. V and J calls and clone size come straight from that table; D and trimming were deduced from the DNA. The sample profile shows hundreds of thousands of clones; more than 13% of them were found once. The ten biggest clones cover just under 0.04% of the sample.

From each donor, a single peripheral blood sample of about 100 mL on average was drawn into heparinised tubes. Naive, central memory, regulatory and stem cell-like memory CD4+ T cells were sorted on a BD FACSAria II using a panel including CD45RO, CCR7, CD25, CD127, CD95 and CD27. Purity was above 95% for every sorted population. Right away, PBMCs were isolated by Lymphoprep density gradient centrifugation and were stained directly, with no culture step. So that batch effects would be minimized, each experiment stained and sorted samples in pairs, pairing one healthy donor with one patient. This clone was detected only a few times. What this receptor recognizes is not known. No per-base quality is available; no much larger clone lies one base away.

Sample: naive CD4+ T cells from blood. Taken with the paper, the label for cell subset or site translates to: true naive CD4+ T cells. The chain links TRBV25-1 with TRBJ2-1; confidence is insufficient to name the D gene. The receptor was derived from a young man with type 1 diabetes. The nucleotides read TGTGCCAGCAGTGAAATTGTCATGGGATTTGATTCCTACAATGAGCAGTTCTTC. This codes for CASSEIVMGFDSYNEQFF.